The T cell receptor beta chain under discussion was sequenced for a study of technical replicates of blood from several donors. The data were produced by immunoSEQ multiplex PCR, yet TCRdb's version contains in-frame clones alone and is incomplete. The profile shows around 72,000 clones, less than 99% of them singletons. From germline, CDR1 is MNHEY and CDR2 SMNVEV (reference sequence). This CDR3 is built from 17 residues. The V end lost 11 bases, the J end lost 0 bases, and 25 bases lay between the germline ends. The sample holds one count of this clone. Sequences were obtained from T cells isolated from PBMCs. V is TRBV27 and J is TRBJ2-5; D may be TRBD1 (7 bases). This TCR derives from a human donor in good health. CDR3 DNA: TGTGCCGGAAACCACAGGGGCTCGGGAGACGACCAAGAGACCCAGTACTTC. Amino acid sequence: CAGNHRGSGDDQETQYF.